A selection of T cell receptor beta chains follows, all from one sample in a study of PD-L1 blockade in urothelial cancer. Assay used: immunoSEQ multiplex PCR; TCRdb lists only in-frame clones, some missing. The profile shows about 43,000 clones, 65% to 85% of them singletons. This specimen was PBMCs, taken around atezolizumab (anti-PD-L1) treatment. These receptors all stem from a man aged 55 to 70 with urothelial cancer. Both conserved end residues are part of each CDR3. D genes are given only for firm matches. Expanded clones get a size class; other rows say once, few or many, or leave the size out.

j_call v_call clone_size d_call cdr3_aa cdr3_nt
TRBJ2-1 TRBV5-5 . . CASSPLEGGPTPNEQFF TGTGCCAGCAGCCCTTTGGAGGGGGGGCCTACCCCCAATGAGCAGTTCTTC
TRBJ1-2 TRBV30 few . CAWTTKGVINYGYTF TGTGCCTGGACCACCAAGGGGGTTATAAACTATGGCTACACCTTC
TRBJ2-1 TRBV15 . . CATSRQSLYEQFF TGTGCCACCAGCAGACAGTCCCTCTATGAGCAGTTCTTC
TRBJ2-7 TRBV27 once TRBD2 CASSFKREFYEQYF TGTGCCAGCAGTTTCAAGCGGGAGTTTTACGAGCAGTACTTC
TRBJ2-1 TRBV19 . TRBD2 CASSMGSGGPGNEQFF TGTGCCAGTAGTATGGGGTCGGGAGGGCCGGGCAATGAGCAGTTCTTC
TRBJ1-4 TRBV7-9 . TRBD1 CASSLSGTVNEKLFF TGTGCCAGCAGCTTATCGGGGACAGTAAATGAAAAACTGTTTTTT
TRBJ2-7 TRBV28 . . CASGTLTYEQYF TGTGCCAGCGGGACATTAACCTACGAGCAGTACTTC
TRBJ2-1 TRBV9 few TRBD2 CASSVRLAGGDEQFF TGTGCCAGCAGCGTACGTCTAGCGGGGGGGGATGAGCAGTTCTTC
TRBJ1-5 TRBV2 few . CASSYDQPQHF TGTGCCAGCAGCTACGATCAGCCCCAGCATTTT
TRBJ2-1 TRBV11-3 . . CASSLGYRDLGSTNEQFF TGTGCCAGCAGCTTAGGTTATAGGGATTTGGGGAGTACCAATGAGCAGTTCTTC
TRBJ1-5 TRBV6-5 . . CASRPATHSNQPQHF TGTGCCAGCAGACCGGCGACACATAGCAATCAGCCCCAGCATTTT
TRBJ1-2 TRBV19 . TRBD1 CASFPTRQGTYGYTF TGTGCCAGTTTTCCCACCCGACAGGGAACCTATGGCTACACCTTC
TRBJ1-4 TRBV7-9 once . CASSLRRGAWDEKLFF TGTGCCAGCAGCTTAAGAAGGGGCGCTTGGGATGAAAAACTGTTTTTT
TRBJ2-7 TRBV5-1 . TRBD1 CASSKDTGVTHYEQYF TGCGCCAGCAGCAAAGATACAGGGGTTACCCACTACGAGCAGTACTTC
TRBJ2-5 TRBV5-1 . . CASSLDARRGETQYF TGCGCCAGCAGCTTAGACGCCAGGCGGGGTGAGACCCAGTACTTC
TRBJ2-1 TRBV11-3 . TRBD2 CASSFGRATYNEQFF TGTGCCAGCAGCTTCGGGAGGGCAACCTACAATGAGCAGTTCTTC
TRBJ1-4 TRBV19 once . CASSIPDSEKLFF TGTGCCAGTAGTATCCCCGACAGTGAAAAACTGTTTTTT
TRBJ2-3 TRBV28 . . CASSLKLGTDTQYF TGTGCCAGCAGTTTAAAGCTCGGCACAGATACGCAGTATTTT
TRBJ1-5 TRBV28 once TRBD1 CASSLIKGGQDGDQPQHF TGTGCCAGCAGTTTAATAAAAGGAGGACAGGACGGAGATCAGCCCCAGCATTTT
TRBJ1-1 TRBV29-1 . TRBD1 CSVEGGQGARVAEAFF TGCAGCGTTGAAGGCGGACAGGGGGCACGGGTCGCTGAAGCTTTCTTT
TRBJ1-1 TRBV2 . TRBD1 CASSRQGNTEAFF TGTGCCAGCAGTCGACAGGGAAACACTGAAGCTTTCTTT
TRBJ1-2 TRBV18 . . CASSPTGYGYTF TGTGCCAGCTCACCGACAGGCTATGGCTACACCTTC
TRBJ2-5 TRBV15 . . CATSRDRGSQETQYF TGTGCCACCAGCAGAGATAGGGGTTCACAAGAGACCCAGTACTTC
TRBJ2-1 TRBV11-3 once . CASSPDWNNEQFF TGTGCCAGCAGCCCGGACTGGAACAATGAGCAGTTCTTC
TRBJ1-2 TRBV15 . . CATSRDRGNYGYTF TGTGCCACCAGCCGAGACAGAGGCAACTATGGCTACACCTTC
TRBJ1-2 TRBV6-1 . . CASSVQANYGYTF TGTGCCAGCAGTGTACAAGCGAACTATGGCTACACCTTC
TRBJ2-7 TRBV7-2 . TRBD1 CASSARQGHLYF TGTGCCAGCAGCGCCCGACAGGGACATTTGTACTTC
TRBJ1-1 TRBV28 few . CASRRSTEAFF TGTGCCAGCAGACGGAGCACTGAAGCTTTCTTT
TRBJ1-5 TRBV5-1 few . CASSLGNGEGQPQHF TGCGCCAGCAGCTTGGGCAACGGGGAGGGGCAGCCCCAGCATTTT
TRBJ2-7 TRBV7-9 . . CASSLDISYEQYF TGTGCCAGCAGCCTGGACATCTCCTACGAGCAGTACTTC
TRBJ2-1 TRBV6-1 . . CASRPPGGWSNEQFF TGTGCCAGCAGGCCCCCAGGGGGGTGGAGCAATGAGCAGTTCTTC
TRBJ2-2 TRBV5-5 . TRBD2 CASSLIAGGTGELFF TGTGCCAGCAGCCTCATAGCGGGAGGCACCGGGGAGCTGTTTTTT
TRBJ2-2 TRBV28 . . CASSPPGSANTGELFF TGTGCCAGCAGTCCCCCGGGGAGCGCGAACACCGGGGAGCTGTTTTTT
TRBJ2-6 TRBV19 . . CASSAPGRRSGANVLTF TGTGCCAGTAGTGCCCCGGGGAGACGCTCTGGGGCCAACGTCCTGACTTTC
TRBJ2-3 TRBV29-1 . TRBD2 CSVTSGSIDTQYF TGCAGCGTGACTAGCGGGAGTATAGATACGCAGTATTTT
TRBJ2-1 TRBV13 . TRBD2 CAVPREGVRNEQFF TGTGCCGTCCCTCGGGAGGGAGTGCGGAATGAGCAGTTCTTC
TRBJ1-1 TRBV4-3 . TRBD1 CASSQGNRGRMNTEAFF TGCGCCAGCAGCCAAGGGAACAGGGGGCGGATGAACACTGAAGCTTTCTTT
TRBJ2-3 TRBV6-5 . . CASSYSRYTDTQYF TGTGCCAGCAGTTACTCCAGGTACACAGATACGCAGTATTTT
TRBJ1-1 TRBV18 many TRBD1 CASSGQTNTEAFF TGTGCCAGCTCGGGACAGACGAACACTGAAGCTTTCTTT
TRBJ2-1 TRBV19 once TRBD1 CASSIPGTGSNEQFF TGTGCCAGTAGTATTCCCGGGACAGGATCCAATGAGCAGTTCTTC
TRBJ1-4 TRBV15 . TRBD1 CATSRDSRTGEKLFF TGTGCCACCAGCAGAGATTCTAGGACAGGGGAAAAACTGTTTTTT
TRBJ2-3 TRBV29-1 . TRBD2 CSVEAAGGYIDTQYF TGCAGCGTTGAAGCCGCCGGGGGGTATATAGATACGCAGTATTTT
TRBJ1-5 TRBV5-1 . . CASSPTGNQPQHF TGCGCCAGCAGCCCGACGGGTAATCAGCCCCAGCATTTT
TRBJ1-2 TRBV6-5 . . CASSYSTDRKGYTF TGTGCCAGCAGTTACTCGACCGACAGGAAGGGCTACACCTTC
TRBJ2-1 TRBV18 . TRBD2 CASSPPGTSALNEQFF TGTGCCAGCTCACCACCAGGGACTAGCGCCCTCAATGAGCAGTTCTTC
TRBJ1-1 TRBV9 . . CASSVGVVVNTEAFF TGTGCCAGCAGCGTAGGAGTCGTGGTGAACACTGAAGCTTTCTTT
TRBJ1-1 TRBV11-1 . TRBD1 CASSLARDRAAFF TGTGCCAGCAGCTTAGCGCGGGACAGGGCCGCTTTCTTT
TRBJ1-2 TRBV9 few TRBD1 CASSVGGTGLNYGYTF TGTGCCAGCAGCGTAGGGGGGACAGGGTTGAACTATGGCTACACCTTC
TRBJ1-1 TRBV5-1 . . CASSSQGNQGTEAFF TGCGCCAGCAGCTCCCAGGGTAATCAGGGCACTGAAGCTTTCTTT
TRBJ2-1 TRBV29-1 . TRBD2 CSVFPGLASNEQFF TGCAGCGTCTTCCCGGGACTAGCAAGCAATGAGCAGTTCTTC
TRBJ2-2 TRBV4-2 . TRBD2 CASSQDRRLAGDTGELFF TGTGCCAGCAGCCAAGATCGGAGACTAGCGGGAGACACCGGGGAGCTGTTTTTT
TRBJ2-1 TRBV2 . TRBD2 CASTFERGSGNEQFF TGTGCCAGCACTTTCGAGCGGGGGTCGGGGAATGAGCAGTTCTTC
TRBJ2-1 TRBV6-5 . . CASSYAIPYNEQFF TGTGCCAGCAGTTACGCTATTCCTTACAATGAGCAGTTCTTC
TRBJ2-5 TRBV5-1 . . CASSLGAPQETQYF TGCGCCAGCAGCTTGGGGGCCCCTCAAGAGACCCAGTACTTC
TRBJ2-3 TRBV4-3 . . CASSQSRADTQYF TGCGCCAGCAGCCAGTCTAGAGCAGATACGCAGTATTTT
TRBJ1-4 TRBV28 . . CASGGGALFF TGTGCCAGCGGAGGGGGGGCACTGTTTTTT
TRBJ1-5 TRBV6-5 . . CASSYSIGQPQHF TGTGCCAGCAGTTACTCGATCGGGCAGCCCCAGCATTTT
TRBJ2-1 TRBV27 . TRBD1 CASSLITGGSNEQFF TGTGCCAGCAGTTTAATCACAGGGGGGTCCAATGAGCAGTTCTTC